The 9 T cell receptor beta chains presented below share a single source sample, sequenced in a study of beta chain features in type 1 diabetes (dated by TCRdb to 2016 to 2019). The library was produced with the immunoSEQ multiplex PCR assay. The entire amount of isolated RNA was reverse transcribed using the High Capacity cDNA Reverse Transcription Kit, so the sequenced TCRB transcripts were expressed ones. TCRdb carries this immuneACCESS record with in-frame sequences only. Its versions omit some clonotypes, under half of them owing to an unresolved V gene in the studies checked, with the rest unexplained. This sample comprises hundreds of thousands of clones, approximately 10% of them detected only once. In total, the top ten clones hold around 0.05% of the sample. Input material: naive CD4+ T cells from blood. Explained via the paper, the cell subset or site label denotes: true naive CD4+ T cells. The receptors originated from a woman aged 18-29 years in good health.

This clone has only a few counts. The V gene is TRBV19, the J gene TRBJ1-2; D unclear. V lost 6 bases and J 4 bases, leaving 21 bases between the germline ends. The CDR3 runs 16 residues. The germline V gene encodes CDR1 LNHDA and CDR2 SQIVND (reference sequence). As DNA, the CDR3 is TGTGCCAGTAGCTACAATAGCGGCCGGGCCACCTATGGCTACACCTTC. It is translated as CASSYNSGRATYGYTF.

The chain recombines TRBV7-9 with TRBJ1-5; D uncertain. CDR3 length equals 16 residues. V lost 0 bases, J lost 4 bases, and 13 bases lay in between. The germline V gene encodes CDR1 SEHNR and CDR2 FQNEAQ (reference sequence). CDR3 loop: CASSLASTNVNQPQHF. The CDR3 nucleotides read TGTGCCAGCAGCTTAGCCAGCACGAACGTAAATCAGCCCCAGCATTTT.

This clone was detected a few times. The gene calls are TRBV4-3 and TRBJ2-2, with D perhaps TRBD2 (5 bases). This CDR3 is 18 amino acids long. V was trimmed by 0 bases and J by 0 bases, leaving 14 bases between them. Germline CDR1 is LGHNA and CDR2 is YSLEER. DNA of the CDR3: TGCGCCAGCAGCCAAGATAGTTTCAGGAGGCCGAACACCGGGGAGCTGTTTTTT. Protein sequence: CASSQDSFRRPNTGELFF.

The V gene is TRBV19, the J gene TRBJ2-1; D may be TRBD2 (6 bases). The CDR3 loop spans 18 amino acids. The germline gives CDR1 LNHDA, CDR2 SQIVND (reference sequence). Trimming removed 4 bases at V and 4 bases at J, with 23 bases between. The CDR3 DNA reads TGTGCCAGTAGTACCCCTAGGGCGTCCCGGGACTTATACAATGAGCAGTTCTTC. Protein product: CASSTPRASRDLYNEQFF.

In this sample, this clone turned up a few times. The chain combines TRBV13 with TRBJ1-5, with a tentative D call TRBD1 (6 bases). Per the germline V gene, CDR1 is PRHDT and CDR2 is FYEKMQ (reference sequence). The V and J ends lost 5 bases and 6 bases respectively, with 17 bases between them. The CDR3 has 15 residues. CDR3 in amino acids: CASSRGGLVGQPQHF. The CDR3 bases are TGTGCCAGCAGCCGAGGGGGGTTGGTTGGTCAGCCCCAGCATTTT.

This clone turned up a few times. The chain couples TRBV19 to TRBJ1-2; D gene ambiguous. Deletions cut 0 bases from V and 5 bases from J, with 13 bases between. CDR1 is LNHDA and CDR2 is SQIVND in the germline V gene (reference sequence). The CDR3 loop spans 15 amino acids. CDR3 coding DNA: TGTGCCAGTAGTATAGATTCGTGGAGAATGTATGGCTACACCTTC. Residues: CASSIDSWRMYGYTF.

This clone was recorded a few times. An end of the junction differs from the germline gene, which may be a read error. The sample holds other DNA sequences that translate to the same CDR3. CDR3 sequence reads: CASSLAGGRETQYF. CDR3 in DNA: TGTGCCAGCAGTTTAGCGGGAGGGCGAGAGACCCAGTACTTC. The J gene is TRBJ2-5, the V gene TRBV7-2, with 11 bases lining up with TRBD2. This CDR3 comprises 14 residues. Germline V gene lookup returns CDR1 SGHTA and CDR2 FQGNSA.

J is TRBJ2-7 and V is TRBV18; 10 bases agree with TRBD1. The CDR3 runs 15 residues. With V trimmed by 5 bases and J by 2 bases, 6 bases remained unmatched. Germline values: CDR1 KGHSH, CDR2 LQKENI. CDR3 sequence reads: CASSSGTGETYEQYV. CDR3 sequence (DNA): TGTGCCAGCTCATCCGGGACAGGGGAAACCTACGAGCAGTACGTC.

The chain joins TRBV9 to TRBJ2-1; the D is unclear. This CDR3 contains 15 residues. V was pared by 0 bases and J by 6 bases, with 13 bases between. Germline CDR1 reads SGDLS; CDR2 reads YYNGEE. DNA for the CDR3: TGTGCCAGCAGCGTAGATGGTAGGGTTCTCAATGAGCAGTTCTTC. Its protein is CASSVDGRVLNEQFF. Together with reference TRBV9 and TRBJ2-1, the CDR3 gives the full variable domain: DSGVTQTPKHLITATGQRVTLRCSPRSGDLSVYWYQQSLDQGLQFLIQYYNGEERAKGNILERFSAQQFPDLHSELNLSSLELGDSALYFCASSVDGRVLNEQFFGPGTRLTVL.